This T cell receptor beta chain was sequenced in a study of cytomegalovirus exposure and HLA in healthy donors. Study summary: For the 300 to 450 genotyped donors, about 79% fell within the Caucasian-associated ancestry cluster.

Amplification used 60 Vbeta primers and 13 Jbeta primers. Sequencing used immunoSEQ multiplex PCR; TCRdb keeps in-frame clones, though not all of them. The sample carries about 80,000 clones, 65% to 85% recorded once. Healthy people donating bone marrow made up the donors. V dropped 6 bases and J dropped 7; count of bases not matched to a gene: 12. The length of the CDR3 is 15 residues. The germline V gene encodes CDR1 MNHNY and CDR2 SVGAGI (reference sequence). The sequencing input was PBMCs. The sequence was collected from a woman in her thirties or forties in good health and CMV-seropositive. The chain links TRBV6-6 to TRBJ2-7, with 10 bases that match TRBD1. The CDR3 protein is CASRLGQGGLYEQYF. CDR3 DNA: TGTGCCAGCAGACTTGGACAGGGGGGATTGTATGAGCAGTACTTC.